Each of the 4 T cell receptor beta chains below was sequenced from the same sample in a study of T cell responses to AZD1222 COVID-19 vaccine. Measured with immunoSEQ multiplex PCR; TCRdb has only the in-frame clones, and not every one. Among 100,000 or so clones listed, 70% to 90% were seen once. Sequencing used peripheral blood, obtained on day 0 of MenACWY control vaccination. Receptors were obtained from an adult in good health.

This sequence joins TRBV30 and TRBJ1-1, with no clear D. Germline V gene lookup returns CDR1 GTSNPN and CDR2 SVGIG (reference sequence). V lost 1 base, J lost 5 bases, and 8 bases lay in between. The CDR3 spans 12 residues. The CDR3 DNA reads TGTGCCTGGAGTGGGTGGGGAACTGAAGCTTTCTTT. Encoded protein: CAWSGWGTEAFF.

The chain uses TRBV4-1 and TRBJ1-6; D call uncertain. Per the germline V gene, CDR1 is MGHRA and CDR2 is YSYEKL. This CDR3 comprises 13 residues. V was clipped by 3 bases and J by 10 bases, with 10 bases between them. The CDR3 spells CASSQALQSPLHF. The CDR3 DNA is TGCGCCAGCAGCCAGGCATTGCAGTCACCCCTCCACTTT.

This clone is a singleton in its sample. The rearrangement uses TRBV5-1 and TRBJ2-2; D possibly uses TRBD1 or TRBD2 (5 bases each). In germline, CDR1 is SGHRS, CDR2 YFSETQ. The CDR3 runs to 13 residues. V dropped 5 bases and J dropped 4 bases, with 9 bases sitting between them. The CDR3, as DNA: TGCGCCAGCAGGCCGGGACCCACCGGGGAGCTGTTTTTT. Residues: CASRPGPTGELFF. Together with reference TRBV5-1 and TRBJ2-2, the CDR3 gives the full variable domain: KAGVTQTPRYLIKTRGQQVTLSCSPISGHRSVSWYQQTPGQGLQFLFEYFSETQRNKGNFPGRFSGRQFSNSRSEMNVSTLELGDSALYLCASRPGPTGELFFGEGSRLTVL.

This clone was counted a single time. The V and J genes are TRBV12-5 and TRBJ2-7, with D perhaps matching TRBD2 (5 bases). The germline V gene has CDR1 LGHNT and CDR2 FRNRAP. Between the trimmed V and J ends, which lost 1 base and 4 bases, there was a span of 5 bases. The CDR3 spans 12 residues. In DNA, the CDR3 is TGTGCTAGTGGTTTGGGCGGGTACGAGCAGTACTTC. It translates to CASGLGGYEQYF.